The 12 T cell receptor beta chains below come from one sample, sequenced in a study of blood T cell repertoires in COVID-19. Assay: immunoSEQ multiplex PCR; the TCRdb copy retains only in-frame clones and omits some. Here the sample spans about 170,000 clones, 85% to 90% being singletons. Sequences were obtained from peripheral blood. Receptor source: a woman aged 80 or older in a cohort sampled during active or convalescent COVID-19.

V gene TRBV7-2 combines with J gene TRBJ1-4, with 8 nucleotides matching TRBD1. V was pared by 5 bases and J by 7 bases, with 9 bases of the junction left unmatched. The CDR3 is 15 residues long. CDR1 and CDR2 from the germline V gene are SGHTA and FQGNSA. DNA for the CDR3: TGTGCCAGCAGCGGACAGGGATCGAAGGGTGAAAAACTGTTTTTT. This codes for CASSGQGSKGEKLFF. Filled out from reference TRBV7-2 and TRBJ1-4, the complete variable domain reads GAGVSQSPSNKVTEKGKDVELRCDPISGHTALYWYRQSLGQGLEFLIYFQGNSAPDKSGLPSDRFSAERTGGSVSTLTIQRTQQEDSAVYLCASSGQGSKGEKLFFGSGTQLSVL.

Here the CDR3 reads CATSHRQARGYTF. DNA of the CDR3: TGTGCCACCTCGCATAGACAGGCCAGGGGCTACACCTTC. This chain links TRBV24-1 with TRBJ1-2; possibly TRBD1 for D (6 bases). Trimming took off 9 bases at V and 8 bases at J, with 18 bases between the two ends. The CDR3 extends over 13 amino acids. Germline V lookup: CDR1 KGHDR, CDR2 SFDVKD.

The chain carries TRBV5-5 and TRBJ2-1; the D gene is possibly TRBD1 (5 bases). Germline values: CDR1 SGHKS, CDR2 YYEKEE (reference sequence). The CDR3 totals 14 residues. V was clipped by 4 bases and J by 4 bases, with 12 bases between them. CDR3 in amino acids: CASSTGPGYNEQFF. The CDR3 region has the DNA TGTGCCAGCAGCACGGGTCCAGGGTACAATGAGCAGTTCTTC.

The chain recombines TRBV27 with TRBJ2-3; 8 nucleotides line up with TRBD1. Germline values: CDR1 MNHEY, CDR2 SMNVEV (reference sequence). The CDR3 is 16 amino acids. V was pared by 8 bases and J by 4 bases, with 14 bases of the junction left unmatched. CDR3 in amino acids: CASAPRKTGAADTQYF. CDR3 DNA sequence: TGTGCCAGCGCCCCCCGAAAGACAGGGGCCGCAGATACGCAGTATTTT.

The chain combines TRBV19 with TRBJ1-4; D not resolved. Germline V gene data show CDR1 as LNHDA and CDR2 as SQIVND (reference sequence). Trimming took 1 base from V and 12 from J, leaving 6 bases between them. This CDR3 is built from 11 residues. The CDR3: CASSIGQELFF. CDR3 DNA sequence: TGTGCCAGTAGTATAGGGCAGGAACTGTTTTTT.

The rearrangement joins TRBV6-2 or TRBV6-3 to TRBJ2-7, with TRBD2 matching 10 bases. Germline trimming cut 2 bases from V and 3 bases from J; bases unmatched to any gene: 4. CDR3 length: 15 residues. Germline V gene sequence: CDR1 MNHEY, CDR2 SVGEGT. The DNA for the CDR3 is TGTGCCAGCAGTTACCGCTCTAGCGGGAGCTACGAGCAGTACGTC. It specifies CASSYRSSGSYEQYV.

The chain combines TRBV5-1 with TRBJ1-2; D uncertain. The CDR3 runs to 13 residues. Germline V gene sequence: CDR1 SGHRS, CDR2 YFSETQ. V was clipped by 6 bases and J by 3 bases, with 12 bases between them. CDR3 nucleotide sequence: TGCGCCAGCACTCTATCCCTGGACTATGGCTACACCTTC. It is translated as CASTLSLDYGYTF.

The chain combines TRBV6-2 or TRBV6-3 with TRBJ1-2; D remains ambiguous. Trimming removed 5 bases from V and 3 bases from J, with 13 bases in between. The CDR3 runs to 14 residues. The germline gives CDR1 MNHEY, CDR2 SVGEGT. The CDR3 loop is CASSPRGGDYGYTF. DNA of the CDR3: TGTGCCAGCAGTCCCCGAGGAGGCGACTATGGCTACACCTTC.

The chain employs TRBV5-1 and TRBJ2-3, with 10 positions matching TRBD2. The CDR3 length is 16 residues. CDR1 SGHRS and CDR2 YFSETQ come from the germline V gene. V lost 2 bases, J lost 2 bases, and 5 bases stayed unmatched. CDR3 loop: CASSFRGTSDTDTQYF. The CDR3 DNA reads as TGCGCCAGCAGCTTCCGGGGGACTAGCGACACAGATACGCAGTATTTT. The full variable domain, with the rest looked up from reference TRBV5-1 and TRBJ2-3, is KAGVTQTPRYLIKTRGQQVTLSCSPISGHRSVSWYQQTPGQGLQFLFEYFSETQRNKGNFPGRFSGRQFSNSRSEMNVSTLELGDSALYLCASSFRGTSDTDTQYFGPGTRLTVL.

V and J are TRBV18 and TRBJ1-1; no clear D. This CDR3 spans 13 amino acids. The V gene lost 4 bases and the J gene lost 0 bases, with 6 bases spanning the gap. Germline loops: CDR1 KGHSH, CDR2 LQKENI. CDR3 nucleotide sequence: TGTGCCAGCTCACTCACAGTGAACACTGAAGCTTTCTTT. Amino acid sequence: CASSLTVNTEAFF.

The chain uses TRBV29-1 and TRBJ1-4; 7 bases align to TRBD1. The CDR3 is made up of 13 amino acids. Trimming took 6 bases from V and 3 from J; bases not matched to a gene: 4. CDR1 SQVTM and CDR2 ANQGSEA come from the germline V gene. The DNA of the CDR3 is TGCAGCGTGCTCGGGACAGCTAATGAAAAACTGTTTTTT. Protein sequence: CSVLGTANEKLFF.

J is TRBJ2-5 and V is TRBV5-1, with 9 bases that match TRBD1. The CDR3 is 15 residues long. With V trimmed by 0 bases and J by 2 bases, 2 bases remained unmatched. The germline V gene encodes CDR1 SGHRS and CDR2 YFSETQ. CDR3 nucleotide sequence: TGCGCCAGCAGCTTGGCGGGGACAGGGCAAGAGACCCAGTACTTC. Protein product: CASSLAGTGQETQYF.